Presented here are 12 T cell receptor beta chains from one specimen sequenced in a study of human T cells and chemical hapten exposure. TCRdb passed the RACE reads through MiXCR, listing each CDR3 protein once. The table has some 400,000 distinct CDR3 sequences, 5% to 6.5% seen once; the top ten hold roughly 2.6%. Time point defined: pre-sensitization, week 0. Treatment: therapeutic diphenylcyclopropenone sensitization with weekly scalp DPC. The material was whole blood, obtained in connection with sensitization to the hapten diphenylcyclopropenone (DPC). The receptor source for this set is a woman in her forties or fifties with alopecia areata. Some clones in this sample may be carry-over from other donors' samples.

This clonotype was observed a few times. The chain has TRBV3-1 and TRBJ2-5; D is uncertain. CDR3 length: 13 residues. Per germline, CDR1 LGHDT and CDR2 YNNKEL (reference sequence). V shed 0 bases and J shed 4 bases, with 6 bases lying between them. The CDR3 is CASSQDPRETQYF. DNA of the CDR3: TGTGCCAGCAGCCAAGACCCGCGAGAGACCCAGTACTTC.

This clonotype was found many times. The CDR3 is CASSLGNTIYF. The CDR3 DNA is TGTGCCAGCAGTTTAGGAAACACCATATATTTT. The J gene is TRBJ1-3, the V gene TRBV12-3 or TRBV12-4, with D unresolved. The CDR3 length is 11 residues. The V end lost 1 base, the J end lost 5 bases, and 0 bases lay between the germline ends.

This clonotype was seen just once. With a much larger clone just one base away, this may be a read error. The chain couples TRBV12-3 or TRBV12-4 to TRBJ2-2; D unresolved. V gave up 4 bases and J gave up 7 bases, with 10 bases separating them. The CDR3 has 13 amino acids. As DNA, the CDR3 is TGTGCCAGCAGTTCAGCGCGAGGCGGGGAGCTGTTTTTT. This codes for CASSSARGGELFF.

This clonotype was detected only once. It may be a read error: a sequence one base away is much more abundant. The J gene is TRBJ2-1, the V gene TRBV4-3; possibly TRBD1 or TRBD2 for D (5 bases each). Germline V gives CDR1 LGHNA, CDR2 YSLEER. This CDR3 contains 17 residues. CDR3 sequence: CASNQDLIGTIYNEQFF. CDR3 DNA sequence: TGCGCCAGCAACCAAGATTTGATAGGGACCATCTACAATGAGCAGTTCTTC.

The table lists this clonotype with many counts. V and J are TRBV9 and TRBJ2-7, with 9 bases identical to TRBD2. V lost 4 bases and J lost 4; bases outside the gene matches: 12. Germline V gives CDR1 SGDLS, CDR2 YYNGEE. This CDR3 contains 16 residues. The CDR3 loop reads CASSPRPSGVSYEQYF. CDR3 coding DNA: TGTGCCAGCAGCCCGAGGCCTAGCGGGGTCTCTTACGAGCAGTACTTC.

This clonotype has a count of ten or more. The V and J genes are TRBV20-1 and TRBJ2-7; 11 nucleotides align to TRBD1. This CDR3 comprises 15 residues. Germline V lookup: CDR1 DFQATT, CDR2 SNEGSKA (reference sequence). V was pared by 6 bases and J by 6 bases, with 13 bases of the junction left unmatched. The CDR3 reads CSAPSGDRGTGEQYF. In DNA form, the CDR3 reads TGCAGTGCCCCCTCGGGGGACAGGGGGACCGGCGAGCAGTACTTC.

For the CDR3, the DNA is TGTGCCAGCAGTCTAAAACACGTCTCGGACTATGGCTACACCTTC. It is translated as CASSLKHVSDYGYTF. The V and J genes are TRBV3-1 and TRBJ1-2; D is ambiguous. The CDR3 has 15 residues. V was pared by 6 bases and J by 3 bases, with 17 bases between. Germline CDR1 reads LGHDT; CDR2 reads YNNKEL (reference sequence).

This clonotype was seen repeatedly, ten times or more. The chain has TRBV12-3 or TRBV12-4 and TRBJ1-2; 9 bases align to TRBD1. V trimming: 6 bases; J trimming: 8 bases; junction bases outside the gene matches: 13. This CDR3 region has 15 residues. The CDR3 DNA reads TGTGCCAGCAGCCCCCGACTACAGGGGGCAGGGGGCTACACCTTC. Protein sequence: CASSPRLQGAGGYTF.

There are many counts of this clonotype. The chain recombines TRBV7-9 with TRBJ1-1; D is ambiguous. Trimming cost V 0 bases and J 1 base, with 9 bases left between them. The length of the CDR3 is 15 residues. The V gene's germline CDR1 is SEHNR and CDR2 FQNEAQ (reference sequence). The CDR3 protein is CASSLAQQPNTEAFF. As DNA, the CDR3 is TGTGCCAGCAGCTTAGCCCAACAGCCGAACACTGAAGCTTTCTTT.

This clonotype was seen a few times. V is TRBV7-9 and J is TRBJ2-3; D perhaps matches TRBD1 (5 bases). Germline CDR1 and CDR2: SEHNR and FQNEAQ (reference sequence). The CDR3 consists of 16 residues. Trimming stripped 2 bases from V and 2 bases from J, with 14 bases between. DNA for the CDR3: TGTGCCAGCAGCTTATGGACACCGATAGACACAGATACGCAGTATTTT. This sequence encodes CASSLWTPIDTDTQYF.

This clonotype showed up many times. This chain joins TRBV6-6 and TRBJ1-4; no firm D call. CDR1 and CDR2 (germline): MNHNY, SVGAGI (reference sequence). The CDR3 has 11 residues. Trimming shortened V by 3 bases and J by 12 bases, and 8 bases separated the two germline ends. Here the CDR3 reads CASSYEGELFF. The CDR3 region has the DNA TGTGCCAGCAGTTATGAAGGAGAACTGTTTTTT.

V and J are TRBV20-1 and TRBJ1-2; TRBD1 might be the D (6 bases). This CDR3 comprises 12 residues. V lost 5 bases and J 8 bases, leaving 15 bases between the germline ends. The germline CDR1 and CDR2 sequences are DFQATT and SNEGSKA (reference sequence). The CDR3 reads CSAFTGSEGYTF. DNA for the CDR3: TGCAGTGCTTTTACAGGGTCTGAGGGCTACACCTTC.